What follows is one TCR beta chain and its context. In the original analysis: Reference gene primers were amplified, and this amplification served to estimate nucleated cell counts. The repertoire was sequenced with immunoSEQ multiplex PCR; TCRdb's copy has only in-frame clones and lacks some. Clonal size and the V and J genes are those of that table, whereas D and trimming came from the DNA. This sample has roughly 330,000 clones; more than 75% occur once, and the top ten carry roughly 4%. This sample stems from a study of blood T cell repertoires in COVID-19. Overall study context: Nucleic acid was either cDNA or gDNA, and it came from T cells, B-cell-depleted T cells, or PBMCs.

The TCR comes from a woman between 50 and 59 years old with active or convalescent COVID-19. The sequenced sample consisted of peripheral blood.

CDR3 protein: CASSLIDPGTQYF. The CDR3 DNA is TGTGCCAGCAGCCTCATTGATCCGGGTACGCAGTATTTT. J is TRBJ2-3 and V is TRBV28, with D unclear. The V and J ends lost 6 bases and 8 bases respectively, with 15 bases between them. Germline V gives CDR1 MDHEN, CDR2 SYDVKM. There are 13 residues in the CDR3. The variable domain in full, with the rest retrieved from reference TRBV28 and TRBJ2-3, is DVKVTQSSRYLVKRTGEKVFLECVQDMDHENMFWYRQDPGLGLRLIYFSYDVKMKEKGDIPEGYSVSREKKERFSLILESASTNQTSMYLCASSLIDPGTQYFGPGTRLTVL.